Listed below are T cell receptor beta chains from one sample, sequenced in a study of blood T cell repertoires in COVID-19. The protocol was immunoSEQ multiplex PCR, while the TCRdb copy is restricted to in-frame clones and leaves out a portion. The top ten clones hold 10% to 15% of a sample with 93,000 or so clones, over 75% of them seen once. The sample was peripheral blood. Every receptor here comes from a human donor in a cohort sampled during active or convalescent COVID-19. The CDR3 runs from the conserved cysteine through the conserved F or W. The order of the fields is V gene, clone size, D gene, J gene, CDR3 DNA, CDR3 protein. A D gene is named only where the DNA matches it firmly. Size is omitted from some rows. Given values are once, few, many or a class for expanded clones.

V gene: TRBV28
clone size: -
D gene: -
J gene: TRBJ2-2
CDR3 DNA: TGTGCCAGCAGTTTTTACCAAACGGGAGCTGGCGGGGAGCTGTTTTTT
CDR3 protein: CASSFYQTGAGGELFF

V gene: TRBV14
clone size: once
D gene: -
J gene: TRBJ1-1
CDR3 DNA: TGTGCCAGCAGCCAACACAGGCGGATGAACACTGAAGCTTTCTTT
CDR3 protein: CASSQHRRMNTEAFF

V gene: TRBV11-2
clone size: few
D gene: -
J gene: TRBJ2-5
CDR3 DNA: TGTGCCAGCAGCCCAGGACAGTTCCAAGAGACCCAGTACTTC
CDR3 protein: CASSPGQFQETQYF

V gene: TRBV7-3
clone size: once
D gene: -
J gene: TRBJ2-3
CDR3 DNA: TGTGCCAGCAGCCCAGGGGAAGATACGCAGTATTTT
CDR3 protein: CASSPGEDTQYF

V gene: TRBV6-2/TRBV6-3
clone size: -
D gene: -
J gene: TRBJ1-6
CDR3 DNA: TGTGCCAGCAGTTATCACAGGACAGACAATTCACCCCTCCACTTT
CDR3 protein: CASSYHRTDNSPLHF

V gene: TRBV6-6
clone size: -
D gene: -
J gene: TRBJ1-3
CDR3 DNA: TGTGCCAGCAGTCCACTCGACGGGGTGACTGGAAACACCATATATTTT
CDR3 protein: CASSPLDGVTGNTIYF

V gene: TRBV5-1
clone size: -
D gene: TRBD1
J gene: TRBJ1-1
CDR3 DNA: TGCGCCAGCAGCTACGGACAGGAGAACACTGAAGCTTTCTTT
CDR3 protein: CASSYGQENTEAFF

V gene: TRBV28
clone size: -
D gene: -
J gene: TRBJ1-5
CDR3 DNA: TGTGCCAGCAGTTTAGCAGGGTCGAGCAATCAGCCCCAGCATTTT
CDR3 protein: CASSLAGSSNQPQHF

V gene: TRBV11-2
clone size: -
D gene: -
J gene: TRBJ2-3
CDR3 DNA: TGTGCCAGCAGCTTAGGGGGGGGCAGGGTAGATACGCAGTATTTT
CDR3 protein: CASSLGGGRVDTQYF

V gene: TRBV5-1
clone size: -
D gene: -
J gene: TRBJ2-1
CDR3 DNA: TGCGCCAGCAGAGGGGGGGAAAATGAGCAGTTCTTC
CDR3 protein: CASRGGENEQFF

V gene: TRBV13
clone size: -
D gene: TRBD2
J gene: TRBJ2-2
CDR3 DNA: TGTGCCAGCAGCTTCGGACGGGGGGGCCGTACCGGGGAGCTGTTTTTT
CDR3 protein: CASSFGRGGRTGELFF

V gene: TRBV19
clone size: -
D gene: -
J gene: TRBJ2-7
CDR3 DNA: TGTGCCAGTAGTATGGGTGTACAGTCGTTCGCCGAGCAGTACTTC
CDR3 protein: CASSMGVQSFAEQYF

V gene: TRBV11-2
clone size: -
D gene: TRBD1
J gene: TRBJ2-7
CDR3 DNA: TGTGCCAGCAGCTCTGGACAGGGAGTGCCCTACGAGCAGTACTTC
CDR3 protein: CASSSGQGVPYEQYF

V gene: TRBV6-5
clone size: once
D gene: TRBD1
J gene: TRBJ1-6
CDR3 DNA: TGTGCCAGCACTGGACAGGGGGCCGGCTCACCCCTCCACTTT
CDR3 protein: CASTGQGAGSPLHF

V gene: TRBV7-2
clone size: -
D gene: -
J gene: TRBJ2-3
CDR3 DNA: TGTGCCAGCAGCTTCTCTCCCCGACTAGTCCCTTGGGGAGATACGCAGTATTTT
CDR3 protein: CASSFSPRLVPWGDTQYF

V gene: TRBV15
clone size: -
D gene: -
J gene: TRBJ2-7
CDR3 DNA: TGTGCCACCAGCAGCCTGGCAGGGGACTCCTACGAGCAGTACTTC
CDR3 protein: CATSSLAGDSYEQYF

V gene: TRBV7-4
clone size: -
D gene: -
J gene: TRBJ1-5
CDR3 DNA: TGTGCCAGCAGCTTAAGTCCGGGTCAGCCCCAGCATTTT
CDR3 protein: CASSLSPGQPQHF

V gene: TRBV11-2
clone size: -
D gene: TRBD2
J gene: TRBJ2-2
CDR3 DNA: TGTGCCAGCAGCTTCAGCGGGGGGGCTCGGGAGCTGTTTTTT
CDR3 protein: CASSFSGGARELFF

V gene: TRBV2
clone size: -
D gene: -
J gene: TRBJ2-3
CDR3 DNA: TGTGCCAGCATCGACGCCTACAGGGCCAGCACAGATACGCAGTATTTT
CDR3 protein: CASIDAYRASTDTQYF

V gene: TRBV7-9
clone size: -
D gene: TRBD1
J gene: TRBJ1-2
CDR3 DNA: TGTGCCAGCAGCTCGACGGACAGGGGGCCATTATACTATGGCTACACCTTC
CDR3 protein: CASSSTDRGPLYYGYTF

V gene: TRBV4-3
clone size: -
D gene: TRBD1
J gene: TRBJ2-7
CDR3 DNA: TGCGCCAGCAGCCCGGACAGGGGGCGCGGTGAGCAGTACTTC
CDR3 protein: CASSPDRGRGEQYF

V gene: TRBV13
clone size: -
D gene: TRBD1
J gene: TRBJ1-6
CDR3 DNA: TGTGCCAGCAGCTCGGACAGGCTATCGGGACCCCTCCACTTT
CDR3 protein: CASSSDRLSGPLHF

V gene: TRBV2
clone size: -
D gene: -
J gene: TRBJ2-7
CDR3 DNA: TGTGCCAGCAGTGATGCGGATTCTATCTACGAGCAGTACTTC
CDR3 protein: CASSDADSIYEQYF

V gene: TRBV2
clone size: -
D gene: -
J gene: TRBJ1-1
CDR3 DNA: TGTGCCAGCAGTAAAAGGAGGAACACTGAAGCTTTCTTT
CDR3 protein: CASSKRRNTEAFF

V gene: TRBV12-3/TRBV12-4
clone size: -
D gene: TRBD1
J gene: TRBJ1-6
CDR3 DNA: TGTGCCAGCAGTCAAGGACAGGGGTCACCCCTCCACTTT
CDR3 protein: CASSQGQGSPLHF

V gene: TRBV18
clone size: -
D gene: -
J gene: TRBJ1-5
CDR3 DNA: TGTGCCAGCTCACGAGGGGACTTGGGTCAGCCCCAGCATTTT
CDR3 protein: CASSRGDLGQPQHF

V gene: TRBV10-3
clone size: -
D gene: TRBD1
J gene: TRBJ2-2
CDR3 DNA: TGTGCCATCAGTTCAGGGGGCGGCGGGGAGCTGTTTTTT
CDR3 protein: CAISSGGGGELFF

V gene: TRBV5-1
clone size: -
D gene: -
J gene: TRBJ2-7
CDR3 DNA: TGCGCCAGCAGCTTCCGAGGCTACGAGCAGTACTTC
CDR3 protein: CASSFRGYEQYF

V gene: TRBV6-5
clone size: -
D gene: -
J gene: TRBJ2-7
CDR3 DNA: TGTGCCACACGGGACACCTACGAGCAGTACTTC
CDR3 protein: CATRDTYEQYF

V gene: TRBV6-5
clone size: -
D gene: -
J gene: TRBJ2-7
CDR3 DNA: TGTGCCAGCAGCGACAGTGGGACCTACGAGCAGTACTTC
CDR3 protein: CASSDSGTYEQYF

V gene: TRBV5-6
clone size: -
D gene: -
J gene: TRBJ1-4
CDR3 DNA: TGTGCCAGCAGCTTTGGGGCAGGGCCAACTAATGAAAAACTGTTTTTT
CDR3 protein: CASSFGAGPTNEKLFF

V gene: TRBV4-1
clone size: -
D gene: -
J gene: TRBJ2-2
CDR3 DNA: TGCGCCAGCGGAATGCGGACGGGAAACACCGGGGAGCTGTTTTTT
CDR3 protein: CASGMRTGNTGELFF

V gene: TRBV6-5
clone size: -
D gene: -
J gene: TRBJ1-2
CDR3 DNA: TGTGCCAGCAGTTACCTGCCAGGGGACCGAGGCTACACCTTC
CDR3 protein: CASSYLPGDRGYTF

V gene: TRBV3-1/TRBV3-2
clone size: -
D gene: TRBD2
J gene: TRBJ2-3
CDR3 DNA: TGTGCCAGCAGCCAAGACAGTGAGCGGGGGGGCGTTCGGAATTCAGGTACGCAGTATTTT
CDR3 protein: CASSQDSERGGVRNSGTQYF

V gene: TRBV19
clone size: -
D gene: -
J gene: TRBJ1-4
CDR3 DNA: TGTGCCAGTAGTATTGACTCTCGGTCTAATGAAAAACTGTTTTTT
CDR3 protein: CASSIDSRSNEKLFF

V gene: TRBV5-1
clone size: -
D gene: -
J gene: TRBJ2-7
CDR3 DNA: TGCGCCAGCAGCACACCGGACAGCTCCTACGAGCAGTACTTC
CDR3 protein: CASSTPDSSYEQYF

V gene: TRBV6-2/TRBV6-3
clone size: few
D gene: -
J gene: TRBJ2-7
CDR3 DNA: TGTGCCAGCAGTTACTCTGGGGAGGCCTACGAGCAGTACTTC
CDR3 protein: CASSYSGEAYEQYF

V gene: TRBV10-3
clone size: -
D gene: -
J gene: TRBJ1-6
CDR3 DNA: TGTGCCATCAGTGAGTCCTTTTCGCGGTCACCCCTCCACTTT
CDR3 protein: CAISESFSRSPLHF

V gene: TRBV6-2/TRBV6-3
clone size: -
D gene: TRBD1
J gene: TRBJ2-6
CDR3 DNA: TGTGCCAGCAGTTATATGGGACAGGGGGCGGCGGGGGCCAACGTCCTGACTTTC
CDR3 protein: CASSYMGQGAAGANVLTF

V gene: TRBV6-5
clone size: -
D gene: -
J gene: TRBJ1-2
CDR3 DNA: TGTGCCAGCAGTCAGACATGGACTAATAACTATGGCTACACCTTC
CDR3 protein: CASSQTWTNNYGYTF

V gene: TRBV5-1
clone size: few
D gene: TRBD1
J gene: TRBJ2-2
CDR3 DNA: TGCGCCAGCAGCAATGGACAGGGGGCGCCCACCGGGGAGCTGTTTTTT
CDR3 protein: CASSNGQGAPTGELFF

V gene: TRBV7-9
clone size: -
D gene: -
J gene: TRBJ2-7
CDR3 DNA: TGTGCCAGCAGCCCCCTAGGACAGACCCACGGGCAGTACTTC
CDR3 protein: CASSPLGQTHGQYF

V gene: TRBV3-1/TRBV3-2
clone size: -
D gene: -
J gene: TRBJ2-2
CDR3 DNA: TGTGCCAGCAGCCAATGGGGCGGTACCGGGGAGCTGTTTTTT
CDR3 protein: CASSQWGGTGELFF

V gene: TRBV2
clone size: -
D gene: -
J gene: TRBJ2-7
CDR3 DNA: TGTGCCAGCATGCGAGGTAGCTCCTACGAGCAGTACTTC
CDR3 protein: CASMRGSSYEQYF

V gene: TRBV4-3
clone size: -
D gene: -
J gene: TRBJ1-2
CDR3 DNA: TGCGCCAGCAGTGTGTCGGGGGCTAACTATGGCTACACCTTC
CDR3 protein: CASSVSGANYGYTF

V gene: TRBV7-2
clone size: few
D gene: -
J gene: TRBJ2-7
CDR3 DNA: TGTGCCAGCAGCTTAAACTCCGGTGACTACGAGCAGTACTTC
CDR3 protein: CASSLNSGDYEQYF

V gene: TRBV28
clone size: -
D gene: -
J gene: TRBJ1-1
CDR3 DNA: TGTGCCAGCAGCCCCGGGGGGGTTTACAGGGCTGCTTTCTTT
CDR3 protein: CASSPGGVYRAAFF

V gene: TRBV11-2
clone size: few
D gene: TRBD1
J gene: TRBJ1-4
CDR3 DNA: TGTGCCAGCAGCTTAAACAGACAGGGATCCCTCAATGAAAAACTGTTTTTT
CDR3 protein: CASSLNRQGSLNEKLFF

V gene: TRBV5-1
clone size: -
D gene: TRBD2
J gene: TRBJ2-1
CDR3 DNA: TGCGCCAGCAGCTCCGCCAAGATAGCGGGGTTCCAAGACATCAATGAGCAGTTCTTC
CDR3 protein: CASSSAKIAGFQDINEQFF

V gene: TRBV5-5
clone size: -
D gene: -
J gene: TRBJ1-1
CDR3 DNA: TGTGCCAGCAGCTTGGGCTTCGAGAAAGCTTTCTTT
CDR3 protein: CASSLGFEKAFF

V gene: TRBV28
clone size: few
D gene: -
J gene: TRBJ1-5
CDR3 DNA: TGTGCCAGCAGTTGGAGGGGAGGCTCAAATCAGCCCCAGCATTTT
CDR3 protein: CASSWRGGSNQPQHF

V gene: TRBV4-2
clone size: -
D gene: -
J gene: TRBJ2-7
CDR3 DNA: TGTGCCAGCAGCCAAGCCTGGGGCGACGAGCAGTACTTC
CDR3 protein: CASSQAWGDEQYF

V gene: TRBV7-2
clone size: few
D gene: TRBD1
J gene: TRBJ1-2
CDR3 DNA: TGTGCCAGCAGCCGGTCCCGGGACAGGGTCAGCTACACCTTC
CDR3 protein: CASSRSRDRVSYTF

V gene: TRBV6-6
clone size: few
D gene: TRBD1
J gene: TRBJ1-4
CDR3 DNA: TGTGCCAGCAGTTATTCCGGGACAGGGTTTGAAAAACTGTTTTTT
CDR3 protein: CASSYSGTGFEKLFF

V gene: TRBV7-2
clone size: -
D gene: -
J gene: TRBJ1-1
CDR3 DNA: TGTGCCAGCAGCTTTCAGACAGGCGTGAACACTGAAGCTTTCTTT
CDR3 protein: CASSFQTGVNTEAFF

V gene: TRBV11-3
clone size: -
D gene: -
J gene: TRBJ2-5
CDR3 DNA: TGTGCCAGCAGCCCTACTAGCACTCAAGAGACCCAGTACTTC
CDR3 protein: CASSPTSTQETQYF

V gene: TRBV18
clone size: -
D gene: TRBD1
J gene: TRBJ1-1
CDR3 DNA: TGTGCCAGCTCACCCGGGACAGGGGTGACTGAAGCTTTCTTT
CDR3 protein: CASSPGTGVTEAFF